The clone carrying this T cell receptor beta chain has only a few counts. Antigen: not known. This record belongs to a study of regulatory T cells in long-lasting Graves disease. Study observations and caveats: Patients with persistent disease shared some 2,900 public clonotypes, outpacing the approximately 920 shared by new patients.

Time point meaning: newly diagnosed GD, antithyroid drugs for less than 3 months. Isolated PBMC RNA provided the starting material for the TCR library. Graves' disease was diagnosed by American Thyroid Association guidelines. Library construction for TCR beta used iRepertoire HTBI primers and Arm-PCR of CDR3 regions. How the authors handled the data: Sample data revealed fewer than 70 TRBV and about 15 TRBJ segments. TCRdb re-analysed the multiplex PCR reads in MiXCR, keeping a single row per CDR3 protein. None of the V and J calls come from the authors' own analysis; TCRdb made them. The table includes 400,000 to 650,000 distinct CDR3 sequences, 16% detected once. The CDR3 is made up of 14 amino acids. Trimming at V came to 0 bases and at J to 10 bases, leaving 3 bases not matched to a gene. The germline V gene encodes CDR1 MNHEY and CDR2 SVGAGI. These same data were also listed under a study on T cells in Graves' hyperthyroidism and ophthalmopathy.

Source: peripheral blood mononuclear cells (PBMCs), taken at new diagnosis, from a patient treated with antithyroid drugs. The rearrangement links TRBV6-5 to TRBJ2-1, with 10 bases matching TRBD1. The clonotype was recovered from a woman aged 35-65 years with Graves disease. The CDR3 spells CASSYSTGGGEQFF. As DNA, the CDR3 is TGTGCCAGCAGTTACTCGACAGGGGGCGGAGAGCAGTTCTTC.